A single sample is the source of the 22 T cell receptor beta chains below, sequenced in a study of blood T cells in healthy people across ages. The second PCR ran about 7 to 12 cycles with a sample-barcoded 5' primer and J-beta primers. TCRdb passed the 5' RACE reads through MiXCR, listing each CDR3 protein once. Counted here are under 800,000 distinct CDR3 sequences, 40% to 45% occurring once; the ten biggest clones make up roughly 20%. Sequencing input: blood. The origin of the receptors is a woman aged 55-70 years in good health.

The V call is TRBV29-1, the J call TRBJ2-5, with 10 bases fitting TRBD2. This CDR3 is built from 13 residues. The trim removed 1 base at V and 7 bases at J, leaving 3 bases unmatched. From germline, CDR1 is SQVTM and CDR2 ANQGSEA. CDR3 sequence (DNA): TGCAGCGTTGAAGCTAGCGGGAGCGGGACCCAGTACTTC. Protein sequence: CSVEASGSGTQYF.

The chain carries TRBV29-1 and TRBJ2-7; D unclear. The CDR3 is made up of 13 amino acids. CDR1 and CDR2 (germline): SQVTM, ANQGSEA. V was pared by 3 bases and J by 6 bases, with 15 bases between. CDR3 region: CSVEVTLRSEQYF. CDR3 in DNA: TGCAGCGTTGAGGTAACTCTCCGCTCCGAGCAGTACTTC.

V is TRBV5-1 and J is TRBJ2-5; TRBD2 matches 11 bases. The CDR3 consists of 16 residues. With V trimmed by 4 bases and J by 2 bases, 7 bases remained unmatched. The germline CDR1 and CDR2 sequences are SGHRS and YFSETQ. CDR3 sequence: CASSALAGGRQETQYF. DNA for the CDR3: TGCGCCAGCAGCGCCCTAGCGGGGGGCCGACAAGAGACCCAGTACTTC.

CDR3 in amino acids: CASSSGTSGRTQFF. CDR3 nucleotides: TGTGCCAGCAGTAGTGGAACTAGCGGGAGAACGCAGTTCTTC. The chain recombines TRBV25-1 with TRBJ2-1; 11 bases fit TRBD2. Per the germline V gene, CDR1 is MGHDK and CDR2 is SYGVNS. V gave up 5 bases and J gave up 12 bases; unmatched junction bases: 9. The CDR3 loop spans 14 amino acids.

A remark on this clonotype: One junction end does not reproduce the germline sequence, and a read error may be involved. The chain has TRBV12-3 or TRBV12-4 and TRBJ1-5; no definite D call. CDR3 length equals 14 residues. Here the CDR3 DNA reads TGTGCCAGCAGCTCCGTTCGTAGCGATCAGCCCCAGCATTTT. This translates into CASSSVRSDQPQHF.

In this sample, this clonotype turned up once. The V call is TRBV29-1, the J call TRBJ2-3, with 10 bases lining up with TRBD2. CDR1 SQVTM and CDR2 ANQGSEA come from the germline V gene. This CDR3 region has 13 residues. After removal of 4 bases from V and 5 bases from J, the junction contained 3 bases not matched to a gene. The CDR3 sequence is CSVGASGGDTQYF. In DNA, the CDR3 is TGCAGCGTTGGGGCTAGCGGGGGAGATACGCAGTATTTT.

V and J are TRBV12-3 or TRBV12-4 and TRBJ2-7; TRBD1 matches 8 bases. Losses at the gene ends were 5 bases for V and 9 bases for J; bases not matched to a gene: 3. CDR3 length equals 11 residues. CDR3 in amino acids: CASSATGVQYF. The CDR3 coding sequence is TGTGCCAGCAGTGCGACAGGGGTGCAGTACTTC.

The V call is TRBV27, the J call TRBJ2-7; no definite D call. The germline gives CDR1 MNHEY, CDR2 SMNVEV (reference sequence). The CDR3 extends over 13 amino acids. V dropped 3 bases and J dropped 0 bases, with 6 bases sitting between them. The CDR3 spells CASSFSPSYEQYF. CDR3 DNA sequence: TGTGCCAGCAGTTTCAGTCCCTCCTACGAGCAGTACTTC.

CDR3 amino acids: CASSQAPGQRGGTEAFF. The CDR3, as DNA: TGCGCCAGCAGCCAAGCCCCGGGACAGCGGGGAGGCACTGAAGCTTTCTTT. The chain carries TRBV4-3 and TRBJ1-1; 7 bases line up with TRBD1. Germline CDR1 LGHNA, CDR2 YSLEER. V lost 1 base and J lost 4; bases outside the gene matches: 12. The CDR3 has 17 amino acids.

The chain is built from TRBV9 and TRBJ1-2; D is possibly TRBD1 (5 bases). The germline gives CDR1 SGDLS, CDR2 YYNGEE. Deletions cut 10 bases from V and 10 bases from J, with 14 bases between. CDR3 size: 10 residues. The DNA of the CDR3 is TGTGCCCCCGGGGGGATTGCCTACACCTTC. Residues: CAPGGIAYTF.

V gene TRBV20-1 combines with J gene TRBJ2-3, with unresolved D. The CDR3 loop spans 12 amino acids. V lost 0 bases and J 6 bases, leaving 7 bases between the germline ends. CDR1 DFQATT and CDR2 SNEGSKA come from the germline V gene (reference sequence). The CDR3 coding sequence is TGCAGTGCTAGAGAGACATCGGATACGCAGTATTTT. Protein product: CSARETSDTQYF.

This sequence joins TRBV6-1 and TRBJ2-4, with D possibly matching TRBD1 (6 bases). V was pared by 4 bases and J by 0 bases, with 10 bases between. The CDR3 sequence is 15 residues long. CDR1 is MNHNS and CDR2 is SASEGT in the germline V gene. The CDR3 loop reads CASSVHREAKNIQYF. For the CDR3, the DNA is TGTGCCAGCAGTGTACACAGGGAAGCCAAAAACATTCAGTACTTC.

This clonotype was observed a handful of times. The gene calls are TRBV7-9 and TRBJ2-5; the D gene is possibly TRBD2 (6 bases). The CDR3 runs to 15 residues. Germline V gives CDR1 SEHNR, CDR2 FQNEAQ (reference sequence). The V end lost 1 base, the J end lost 1 base, and 10 bases lay between the germline ends. CDR3 nucleotides: TGTGCCAGCAGCTTAGTTTTTAGCGGCCAAGAGACCCAGTACTTC. The encoded protein is CASSLVFSGQETQYF.

The sample holds many counts of this clonotype. CDR3 in amino acids: CASREDSYEQYF. Here the CDR3 DNA reads TGCGCCAGCAGAGAGGACTCCTACGAGCAGTACTTC. The chain combines TRBV5-1 with TRBJ2-7; D is unclear. Germline CDR1 reads SGHRS; CDR2 reads YFSETQ. V lost 5 bases to trimming and J lost 0 bases, with 6 bases between them. The CDR3 is made up of 12 amino acids.

The rearrangement joins TRBV2 to TRBJ1-1; no clear D gene. CDR3 length: 14 amino acids. Germline lookup yields CDR1 SNHLY and CDR2 FYNNEI. V shed 3 bases and J shed 1 base, with 9 bases lying between them. The CDR3 DNA sequence: TGTGCCAGCAGTGACGAAAGGGCGAACACTGAAGCTTTCTTT. Translated: CASSDERANTEAFF.

This clonotype was seen ten or more times. The genes are TRBV12-3 or TRBV12-4 and TRBJ2-7; D possibly corresponds to TRBD1 (6 bases). Trimming shortened V by 3 bases and J by 3 bases, and 12 bases separated the two germline ends. This CDR3 has 14 residues. The CDR3 reads CASSLGRGVYEQYF. The CDR3 DNA follows: TGTGCCAGCAGTTTGGGCAGGGGAGTCTACGAGCAGTACTTC.

This clonotype was counted between two and nine times. The V call is TRBV28, the J call TRBJ2-7, with 8 bases lining up with TRBD2. Trimming removed 8 bases from V and 0 bases from J; junction bases left unmatched: 6. Germline assignment: CDR1 MDHEN and CDR2 SYDVKM. The CDR3 covers 14 residues. For the CDR3, the DNA is TGTGCCAGCCCTCCCCGGGGGGGCTCCTACGAGCAGTACTTC. It translates to CASPPRGGSYEQYF.

The V gene is TRBV12-5, the J gene TRBJ2-1; possible D gene TRBD2, 6 bases. The length of the CDR3 is 15 residues. CDR1 and CDR2 (germline): LGHNT, FRNRAP. Deletions cut 6 bases from V and 0 bases from J, with 12 bases between. CDR3 bases: TGTGCTAGTGGCTTAGCGGCAAGCTCCTACAATGAGCAGTTCTTC. Its translation is CASGLAASSYNEQFF.

The J gene is TRBJ2-5, the V gene TRBV6-5; TRBD2 might be the D (5 bases). The CDR3 length is 16 residues. V shed 2 bases and J shed 6 bases, with 19 bases lying between them. Germline CDR1 MNHEY, CDR2 SVGAGI. The CDR3 region has the DNA TGTGCCAGCAGTTACACACGGCAGTCGGGGAAGCAGACCCAGTACTTC. It codes for CASSYTRQSGKQTQYF.

This clonotype was counted ten times or more. The chain is built from TRBV11-2 and TRBJ1-2, with a tentative D call TRBD1 (5 bases). Germline-derived CDR1 and CDR2 are SGHAT and FQNNGV. There are 14 residues in the CDR3. V lost 3 bases, J lost 4 bases, and 12 bases lay in between. In DNA form, the CDR3 reads TGTGCCAGCAGCTTCGCAGGGCCTCGCTATGGCTACACCTTC. Protein sequence: CASSFAGPRYGYTF.

The chain couples TRBV7-9 to TRBJ2-1; weak D call: TRBD2 (6 bases). V lost 1 base, J lost 9 bases, and 10 bases lay in between. Germline assignment: CDR1 SEHNR and CDR2 FQNEAQ (reference sequence). The CDR3 runs to 13 residues. The chain's CDR3 is CASSLVVEGEQFF. CDR3 bases: TGTGCCAGCAGCTTAGTAGTGGAGGGTGAGCAGTTCTTC.

The rearrangement joins TRBV5-5 to TRBJ2-3; TRBD2 aligns across 13 bases. J was trimmed by 3 bases and V by 2 bases; bases with no gene match: 3. The CDR3 totals 16 residues. The germline CDR1 and CDR2 sequences are SGHKS and YYEKEE (reference sequence). CDR3 DNA sequence: TGTGCCAGCAGCTTCGGGACTAGCGGGGTTACAGATACGCAGTATTTT. This codes for CASSFGTSGVTDTQYF.